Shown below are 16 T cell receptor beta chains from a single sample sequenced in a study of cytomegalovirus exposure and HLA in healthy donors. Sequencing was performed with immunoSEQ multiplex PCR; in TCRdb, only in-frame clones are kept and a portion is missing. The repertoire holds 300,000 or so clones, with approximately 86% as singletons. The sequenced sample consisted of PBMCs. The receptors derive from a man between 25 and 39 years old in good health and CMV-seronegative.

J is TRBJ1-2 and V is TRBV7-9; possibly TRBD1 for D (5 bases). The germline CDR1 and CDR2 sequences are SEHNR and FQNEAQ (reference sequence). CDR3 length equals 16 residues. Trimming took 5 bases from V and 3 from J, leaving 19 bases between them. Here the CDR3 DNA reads TGTGCCAGCAGCGGGAGGCTGGCCAGGGAGGACTATGGCTACACCTTC. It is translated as CASSGRLAREDYGYTF.

In nucleotides, the CDR3 is TGTGCCAGCAGCCCTGGGGGGTTCTACGAGCAGTACTTC. It is translated as CASSPGGFYEQYF. J is TRBJ2-7 and V is TRBV27; weak D call: TRBD2 (6 bases). CDR3 size: 13 residues. Trimming stripped 6 bases from V and 3 bases from J, with 12 bases between. Germline V gene data show CDR1 as MNHEY and CDR2 as SMNVEV (reference sequence).

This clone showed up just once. The CDR3: CASSLAGLAGGRTTQYF. In DNA form, the CDR3 reads TGCGCCAGCAGCTTGGCCGGGCTAGCGGGGGGCCGAACGACGCAGTATTTT. J is TRBJ2-3 and V is TRBV5-1; 11 bases map to TRBD2. This CDR3 spans 17 amino acids. Per the germline V gene, CDR1 is SGHRS and CDR2 is YFSETQ. J lost 9 bases, V lost 0 bases, and 12 bases had no gene match. Complete variable domain (other parts from reference TRBV5-1 and TRBJ2-3): KAGVTQTPRYLIKTRGQQVTLSCSPISGHRSVSWYQQTPGQGLQFLFEYFSETQRNKGNFPGRFSGRQFSNSRSEMNVSTLELGDSALYLCASSLAGLAGGRTTQYFGPGTRLTVL.

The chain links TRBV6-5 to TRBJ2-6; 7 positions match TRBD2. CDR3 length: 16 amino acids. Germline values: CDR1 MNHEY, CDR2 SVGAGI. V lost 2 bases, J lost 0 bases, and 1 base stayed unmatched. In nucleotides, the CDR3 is TGTGCCAGCAGTTACACGGGGGGCTCTGGGGCCAACGTCCTGACTTTC. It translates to CASSYTGGSGANVLTF.

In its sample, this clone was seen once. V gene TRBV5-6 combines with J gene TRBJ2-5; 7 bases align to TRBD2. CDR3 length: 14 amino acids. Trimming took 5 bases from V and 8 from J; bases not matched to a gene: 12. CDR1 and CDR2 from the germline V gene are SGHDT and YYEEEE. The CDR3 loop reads CASRLAGARGTQYF. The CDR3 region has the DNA TGTGCCAGCAGGTTAGCGGGTGCTAGGGGAACCCAGTACTTC.

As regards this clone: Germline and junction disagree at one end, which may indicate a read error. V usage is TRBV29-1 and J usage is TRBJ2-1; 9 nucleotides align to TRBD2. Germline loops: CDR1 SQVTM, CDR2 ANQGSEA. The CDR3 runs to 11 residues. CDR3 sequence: CSVEGRGGQFF. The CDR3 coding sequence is TGCAGCGTGGAAGGGCGGGGGGGGCAGTTCTTC.

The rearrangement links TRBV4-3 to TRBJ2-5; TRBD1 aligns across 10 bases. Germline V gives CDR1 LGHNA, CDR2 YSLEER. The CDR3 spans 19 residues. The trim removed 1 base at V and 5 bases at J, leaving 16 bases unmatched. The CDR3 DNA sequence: TGCGCCAGCAGCCAAGGCTTTGACAGGGGGCCAACTTGGGGGGAGACCCAGTACTTC. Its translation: CASSQGFDRGPTWGETQYF.

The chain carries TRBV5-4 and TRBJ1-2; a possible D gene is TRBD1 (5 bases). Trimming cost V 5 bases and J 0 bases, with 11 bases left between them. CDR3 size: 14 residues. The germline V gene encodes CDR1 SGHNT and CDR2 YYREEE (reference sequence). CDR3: CASRLQGTNYGYTF. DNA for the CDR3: TGTGCCAGCAGACTTCAGGGAACTAACTATGGCTACACCTTC.

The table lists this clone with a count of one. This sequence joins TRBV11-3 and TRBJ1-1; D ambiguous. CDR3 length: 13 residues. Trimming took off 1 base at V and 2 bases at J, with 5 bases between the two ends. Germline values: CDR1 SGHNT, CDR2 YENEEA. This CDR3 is CASSLAGNTEAFF. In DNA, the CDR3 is TGTGCCAGCAGCTTAGCGGGTAACACTGAAGCTTTCTTT. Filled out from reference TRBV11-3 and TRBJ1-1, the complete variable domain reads EAGVVQSPRYKIIEKKQPVAFWCNPISGHNTLYWYLQNLGQGPELLIRYENEEAVDDSQLPKDRFSAERLKGVDSTLKIQPAELGDSAVYLCASSLAGNTEAFFGQGTRLTVV.

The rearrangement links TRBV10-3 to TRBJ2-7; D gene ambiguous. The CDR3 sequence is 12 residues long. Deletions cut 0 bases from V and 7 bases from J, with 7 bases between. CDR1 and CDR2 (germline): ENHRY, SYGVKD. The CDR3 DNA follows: TGTGCCATCAGTGAGTCGGTCGGTGAGCAGTACTTC. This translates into CAISESVGEQYF.

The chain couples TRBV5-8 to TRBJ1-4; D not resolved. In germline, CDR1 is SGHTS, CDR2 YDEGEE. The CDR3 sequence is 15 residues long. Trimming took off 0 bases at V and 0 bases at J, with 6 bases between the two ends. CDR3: CASSLGRATNEKLFF. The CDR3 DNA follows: TGTGCCAGCAGCTTGGGGAGGGCAACTAATGAAAAACTGTTTTTT.

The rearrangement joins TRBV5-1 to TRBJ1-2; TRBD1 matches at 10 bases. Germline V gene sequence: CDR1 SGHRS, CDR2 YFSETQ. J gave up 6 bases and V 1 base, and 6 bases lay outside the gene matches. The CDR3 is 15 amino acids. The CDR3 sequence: CASSLSTGGVNGYTF. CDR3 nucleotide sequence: TGCGCCAGCAGCTTGTCGACAGGGGGCGTCAATGGCTACACCTTC.

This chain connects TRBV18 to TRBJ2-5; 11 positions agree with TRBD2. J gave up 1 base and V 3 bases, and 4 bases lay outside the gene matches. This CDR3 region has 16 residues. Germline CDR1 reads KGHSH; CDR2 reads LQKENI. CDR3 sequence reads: CASSPLAGGVQETQYF. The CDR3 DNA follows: TGTGCCAGCTCACCTCTAGCGGGGGGCGTCCAAGAGACCCAGTACTTC.

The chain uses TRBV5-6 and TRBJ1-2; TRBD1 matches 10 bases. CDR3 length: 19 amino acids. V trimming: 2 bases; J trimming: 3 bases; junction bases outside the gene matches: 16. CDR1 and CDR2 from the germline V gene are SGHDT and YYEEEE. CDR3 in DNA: TGTGCCAGCAGCTTTTTTAGGGCCCTCGATGACAGGGGGCACTATGGCTACACCTTC. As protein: CASSFFRALDDRGHYGYTF.

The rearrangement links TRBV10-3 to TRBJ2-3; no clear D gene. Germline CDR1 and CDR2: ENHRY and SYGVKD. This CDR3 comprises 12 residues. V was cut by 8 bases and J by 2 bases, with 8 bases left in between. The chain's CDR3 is CAIGQNTDTQYF. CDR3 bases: TGTGCCATCGGTCAGAACACAGATACGCAGTATTTT.

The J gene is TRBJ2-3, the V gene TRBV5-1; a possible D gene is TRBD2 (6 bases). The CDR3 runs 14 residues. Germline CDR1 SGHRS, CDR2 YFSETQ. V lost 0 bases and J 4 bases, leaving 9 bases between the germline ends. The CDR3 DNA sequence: TGCGCCAGCAGCTTGGCTAGCGACGCAGATACGCAGTATTTT. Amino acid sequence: CASSLASDADTQYF.